These 18 T cell receptor beta chains originate from one sample sequenced in a study of cytomegalovirus exposure and HLA in healthy donors. TCRdb's copy holds only in-frame clones and misses some; the assay was immunoSEQ multiplex PCR. The table lists about 65,000 clones, around 96% of them singletons. The sequenced sample consisted of PBMCs. These receptors all stem from a man between 18 and 35 years old in good health and CMV-seropositive.

The chain couples TRBV30 to TRBJ1-5; TRBD1 is a possible D gene (5 bases). Germline V gene sequence: CDR1 GTSNPN, CDR2 SVGIG (reference sequence). V shed 1 base and J shed 5 bases, with 9 bases lying between them. The CDR3 extends over 13 amino acids. CDR3 in amino acids: CAWSATGHQPQHF. DNA of the CDR3: TGTGCCTGGAGTGCCACAGGTCATCAGCCCCAGCATTTT.

In this sample, this clone turned up a few times. The chain uses TRBV25-1 and TRBJ2-7; no firm D call. CDR3 size: 10 residues. The germline V gene has CDR1 MGHDK and CDR2 SYGVNS. The CDR3 DNA reads as TGTGCTCCGACACCCTACGAGCAGTACTTC. The encoded protein is CAPTPYEQYF.

This chain connects TRBV2 to TRBJ1-4, with D unclear. V was shortened by 6 bases and J by 7 bases, with 15 bases between the two germline ends. The CDR3 is 14 amino acids. Germline assignment: CDR1 SNHLY and CDR2 FYNNEI. In nucleotides, the CDR3 is TGTGCCAGCAGAGACACCTACGGTGGTGAAAAACTGTTTTTT. Amino acids: CASRDTYGGEKLFF.

The chain joins TRBV2 to TRBJ1-4, with TRBD1 as a possible D gene (6 bases). Trimming left V 6 bases short and J 6 bases short, with 26 bases between. The germline gives CDR1 SNHLY, CDR2 FYNNEI. This CDR3 region has 18 residues. The CDR3 coding sequence is TGTGCCAGCAGCCTGGGCTACAGGGCTCAATTCTCTGATGAAAAACTGTTTTTT. This sequence encodes CASSLGYRAQFSDEKLFF.

V gene TRBV4-3 combines with J gene TRBJ1-1; 8 bases fit TRBD1. The V and J ends lost 3 bases and 6 bases, in that order; junction bases with no gene match: 9. The CDR3 is 15 residues long. Germline lookup yields CDR1 LGHNA and CDR2 YSLEER. The CDR3 nucleotides read TGCGCCAGCAGCCACTCCGGGACAGGTAACTCTGAAGCTTTCTTT. Encoded protein: CASSHSGTGNSEAFF.

The CDR3 protein is CASSLTPTSGRVVYEQYF. As DNA, the CDR3 is TGTGCCAGCAGCTTAACCCCGACTAGCGGGAGAGTAGTTTACGAGCAGTACTTC. The chain carries TRBV7-6 and TRBJ2-7; 12 bases agree with TRBD2. Germline V gene sequence: CDR1 SGHVS, CDR2 FNYEAQ. The CDR3 contains 18 residues. J gave up 4 bases and V 2 bases, and 12 bases lay outside the gene matches.

The chain has TRBV4-1 and TRBJ1-1; 10 bases align to TRBD1. This CDR3 is 13 amino acids long. The junction had 3 bases not matched to a gene; V was cut back by 4 bases and J by 7 bases. CDR1 MGHRA and CDR2 YSYEKL come from the germline V gene. CDR3 region: CASSPRTGGEAFF. CDR3 in DNA: TGCGCCAGCAGCCCCAGGACAGGGGGTGAAGCTTTCTTT.

The chain recombines TRBV27 with TRBJ1-6; TRBD1 is a possible D gene (5 bases). The V gene's germline CDR1 is MNHEY and CDR2 SMNVEV (reference sequence). Trimming stripped 5 bases from V and 5 bases from J, with 22 bases between. This CDR3 spans 18 amino acids. This CDR3 is CASSLRTSVRFNNSPLHF. The CDR3 bases are TGTGCCAGCAGTCTTCGGACATCCGTGAGATTTAATAATTCACCCCTCCACTTT.

The chain links TRBV6-1 to TRBJ2-1, with TRBD1 matching over 12 bases. Germline V CDR1 and CDR2: MNHNS, SASEGT. V was clipped by 0 bases and J by 10 bases; unmatched bases: 10. The CDR3 runs to 17 residues. The CDR3 spells CASSEALSGQGAWEQFF. In nucleotides, the CDR3 is TGTGCCAGCAGTGAAGCGCTTTCGGGACAGGGGGCCTGGGAGCAGTTCTTC.

This chain connects TRBV27 to TRBJ2-6; D is undetermined. V was trimmed by 5 bases and J by 0 bases, leaving 11 bases between them. This CDR3 spans 16 amino acids. Germline V gene lookup returns CDR1 MNHEY and CDR2 SMNVEV (reference sequence). The CDR3 region is CASSRSTTSGANVLTF. The CDR3 nucleotides read TGTGCCAGCAGTCGCTCCACTACCTCTGGGGCCAACGTCCTGACTTTC.

This clone has just one count. This rearrangement joins TRBV27 to TRBJ2-5; 10 bases agree with TRBD1. V was clipped by 5 bases and J by 5 bases; unmatched bases: 8. The V gene's germline CDR1 is MNHEY and CDR2 SMNVEV (reference sequence). This CDR3 comprises 15 residues. The DNA for the CDR3 is TGTGCCAGCAGTCCCAGGACAGGGGGTAGGGAGACCCAGTACTTC. Its protein is CASSPRTGGRETQYF.

The V call is TRBV6-5, the J call TRBJ2-1; D perhaps matches TRBD2 (7 bases). The V gene's germline CDR1 is MNHEY and CDR2 SVGAGI. The V gene lost 0 bases and the J gene lost 8 bases, with 14 bases spanning the gap. This CDR3 comprises 15 residues. This chain's CDR3 is CASSYSLGGVYEQFF. The CDR3 nucleotides are TGTGCCAGCAGTTACTCACTAGGGGGGGTCTATGAGCAGTTCTTC.

CDR3 amino acids: CASSSDSGQGNYGYTF. The CDR3 region has the DNA TGTGCCAGCAGTTCGGACTCGGGACAGGGGAACTATGGCTACACCTTC. The chain links TRBV28 to TRBJ1-2, with TRBD1 identical over 10 bases. The CDR3 consists of 16 residues. Per germline, CDR1 MDHEN and CDR2 SYDVKM. V shed 4 bases, J shed 2 bases, and the junction held 7 bases outside the gene matches.

The rearrangement joins TRBV4-1 to TRBJ1-4; D is possibly TRBD1 (6 bases). The CDR3 extends over 15 amino acids. With 0 bases removed from V and 8 bases from J, the gap between germline ends came to 13 bases. Germline V lookup: CDR1 MGHRA, CDR2 YSYEKL. In DNA form, the CDR3 reads TGCGCCAGCAGCCAAGACGTGGGGGCCGGGGAAAAACTGTTTTTT. Encoded protein: CASSQDVGAGEKLFF.

The chain links TRBV2 to TRBJ1-6, with a weak D call TRBD1 (5 bases). Deletions cut 8 bases from V and 0 bases from J, with 11 bases between. The CDR3 consists of 15 residues. Germline V gene lookup returns CDR1 SNHLY and CDR2 FYNNEI. CDR3 loop: CASEQESSYNSPLHF. CDR3 in DNA: TGTGCCAGCGAACAGGAGAGCTCCTATAATTCACCCCTCCACTTT.

The chain carries TRBV11-2 and TRBJ2-5, with TRBD2 matching 13 bases. From germline, CDR1 is SGHAT and CDR2 FQNNGV. J lost 5 bases, V lost 2 bases, and 11 bases had no gene match. CDR3 length: 18 amino acids. CDR3 sequence reads: CASSLKPQGLAGVETQYF. The CDR3 DNA reads as TGTGCCAGCAGCTTAAAACCCCAAGGACTAGCGGGAGTGGAGACCCAGTACTTC.

This clone showed up just once. The chain recombines TRBV6-6 with TRBJ2-7, with 7 positions matching TRBD2. Trimming at V came to 2 bases and at J to 1 base, leaving 5 bases not matched to a gene. The CDR3 is 15 amino acids. Germline V lookup: CDR1 MNHNY, CDR2 SVGAGI (reference sequence). The DNA of the CDR3 is TGTGCCAGCAGTTACGAAGGCGGGAGTTCCTACGAGCAGTACTTC. This encodes CASSYEGGSSYEQYF.

The chain joins TRBV15 to TRBJ1-2; D might be TRBD1 (5 bases). The CDR3 has 15 residues. Germline lookup yields CDR1 LNHNV and CDR2 YYDKDF (reference sequence). Trimming removed 0 bases at V and 5 bases at J, with 13 bases between. The CDR3 region is CATSRDRGFLYGYTF. The CDR3 coding sequence is TGTGCCACCAGCAGAGATCGGGGGTTTTTATATGGCTACACCTTC.